Below, 28 T cell receptor beta chains from the same sample are listed, as sequenced in a study of vaccination and CD4 T cells after COVID-19. Antigen specificity for these receptors is unknown. Treatment reported: roughly 11-day PBMC culture with coronavirus spike peptide pools or control peptides (ViraFEST assay). Cultured CD4+ T-cell DNA underwent Oncomine TCR Beta short-read sequencing. TCRdb reprocessed the PCR reads with MiXCR, giving one entry per CDR3 protein. This sample has 11,000 or so distinct CDR3 sequences, with about 60% found just once. Sequenced sample: CD4+ T cells from blood, cultured in vitro. These receptors all come from a human donor who had recovered from COVID-19.

The V call is TRBV29-1, the J call TRBJ2-1; TRBD2 aligns across 12 bases. Trimming cost V 3 bases and J 1 base; bases outside gene matches: 1. CDR1 SQVTM and CDR2 ANQGSEA come from the germline V gene. The CDR3 contains 15 residues. Here the CDR3 reads CSVETSGRSYNEQFF. The CDR3 DNA sequence: TGCAGCGTTGAGACTAGCGGGAGATCCTACAATGAGCAGTTCTTC.

The chain carries TRBV5-1 and TRBJ2-3; 13 positions agree with TRBD2. From germline, CDR1 is SGHRS and CDR2 YFSETQ. The CDR3 totals 16 residues. With 3 bases clipped from V and 2 bases from J, the junction kept 3 bases outside the gene matches. The CDR3 coding sequence is TGCGCCAGCAGCTCAGGACTAGCGGGAGACACAGATACGCAGTATTTT. Translation gives CASSSGLAGDTDTQYF.

The chain uses TRBV25-1 and TRBJ2-3; perhaps TRBD1 as D (8 bases). Germline assignment: CDR1 MGHDK and CDR2 SYGVNS. This CDR3 is 16 amino acids long. V was shortened by 2 bases and J by 7 bases, with 19 bases between the two germline ends. The CDR3 sequence: CASSEVDRAGVNTQYF. In nucleotides, the CDR3 is TGTGCCAGCAGTGAAGTGGACAGGGCGGGGGTAAATACGCAGTATTTT.

V gene TRBV2 combines with J gene TRBJ1-5, with 7 bases matching TRBD1. The CDR3 has 13 amino acids. V shed 4 bases and J 5 bases; nucleotides not matched to a gene: 2. Germline lookup yields CDR1 SNHLY and CDR2 FYNNEI. The CDR3 DNA reads TGTGCCAGCAGTGGGACAGGCGATCAGCCCCAGCATTTT. It translates to CASSGTGDQPQHF.

Here the CDR3 reads CASSFSGSTEAFF. For the CDR3, the DNA is TGTGCCAGCAGCTTTTCAGGGAGCACTGAAGCTTTCTTT. The chain links TRBV7-3 to TRBJ1-1; D might be TRBD1 (5 bases). The CDR3 contains 13 residues. V lost 3 bases to trimming and J lost 4 bases, with 9 bases between them. Germline CDR1 and CDR2: SGHTA and FQGTGA. The full variable domain, completed using reference TRBV7-3 and TRBJ1-1, is GAGVSQTPSNKVTEKGKYVELRCDPISGHTALYWYRQSLGQGPEFLIYFQGTGAADDSGLPNDRFFAVRPEGSVSTLKIQRTERGDSAVYLCASSFSGSTEAFFGQGTRLTVV.

This chain joins TRBV19 and TRBJ2-3; 7 nucleotides match TRBD2. CDR3 length equals 15 residues. Germline CDR1 and CDR2: LNHDA and SQIVND (reference sequence). The V segment lost 2 bases and the J segment 2 bases; nucleotides outside the gene matches: 4. Here the CDR3 reads CASSIRLADTDTQYF. DNA for the CDR3: TGTGCCAGTAGTATAAGGCTAGCGGACACAGATACGCAGTATTTT.

This clonotype was seen more than once but under ten times. The chain links TRBV24-1 to TRBJ2-1; the D gene is possibly TRBD1 (5 bases). Between the trimmed V and J ends, which lost 2 bases and 12 bases, there was a span of 31 bases. CDR1 is KGHDR and CDR2 is SFDVKD in the germline V gene. This CDR3 contains 19 residues. The CDR3 protein is CATSDYPLRGHQLVLGQFF. The CDR3 DNA reads TGTGCCACCAGTGATTACCCTCTTCGCGGACATCAACTCGTCTTGGGGCAGTTCTTC.

This clonotype occurred a few times. This chain joins TRBV7-8 and TRBJ2-5; 10 bases map to TRBD2. The CDR3 length is 17 residues. Germline V gene lookup returns CDR1 SGHVS and CDR2 FQNEAQ. V gave up 3 bases and J gave up 4 bases; unmatched junction bases: 11. The CDR3 loop reads CASSLGRLAGVSETQYF. The CDR3 DNA reads as TGTGCCAGCAGCTTGGGTAGGCTAGCGGGAGTTTCAGAGACCCAGTACTTC.

This clonotype has more than one count but fewer than ten. The junction departs from germline at one end; a sequencing error may be responsible. The gene calls are TRBV12-3 or TRBV12-4 and TRBJ2-7, with 12 bases lining up with TRBD1. The CDR3 sequence is 17 residues long. The CDR3 sequence is CASSLLGGTGGSHEQYF. The CDR3 nucleotides read TGTGCCAGCAGTTTATTGGGAGGGACAGGGGGCTCCCACGAGCAGTACTTC.

To note about this clonotype: A much larger clone is a single base away; this may be a read error. The conserved final phenylalanine or tryptophan is absent from the CDR3, which likely points to a read error. The gene calls are TRBV28 and TRBJ2-5; 10 nucleotides align to TRBD2. Trimming removed 3 bases from V and 2 bases from J; junction bases left unmatched: 9. The germline gives CDR1 MDHEN, CDR2 SYDVKM. The CDR3 is 17 amino acids. The DNA for the CDR3 is TGTGCCAGCAGTTTGTCTAGCGGGAGAGGCCGGCAAGAGACCCAGTACTTA. It yields the protein CASSLSSGRGRQETQYL.

The chain joins TRBV7-3 to TRBJ2-1, with a weak D call TRBD1 (5 bases). The germline gives CDR1 SGHTA, CDR2 FQGTGA. The CDR3 is made up of 15 amino acids. The ends were cut back, 5 bases at V and 5 bases at J, with 16 bases in the middle. The CDR3 coding sequence is TGTGCCAGCAGCCTCCATTTCTCGGACAACAATGAGCAGTTCTTC. Its translation: CASSLHFSDNNEQFF.

This clonotype was seen a single time. The chain combines TRBV7-7 with TRBJ1-6; D unclear. From germline, CDR1 is SSHAT and CDR2 FNYEAQ (reference sequence). The CDR3 totals 13 residues. Trimming left V 1 base short and J 9 bases short, with 7 bases between. The CDR3 sequence: CASSLDLISPLHF. As DNA, the CDR3 is TGTGCCAGCAGCTTAGATCTGATTTCACCCCTCCACTTT. The full variable domain, completed using reference TRBV7-7 and TRBJ1-6, is GAGVSQSPRYKVTKRGQDVTLRCDPISSHATLYWYQQALGQGPEFLTYFNYEAQPDKSGLPSDRFSAERPEGSISTLTIQRTEQRDSAMYRCASSLDLISPLHFGNGTRLTVT.

This clonotype was picked up a small number of times. The rearrangement uses TRBV20-1 and TRBJ2-5; 10 nucleotides agree with TRBD2. Germline CDR1 reads DFQATT; CDR2 reads SNEGSKA (reference sequence). The V and J ends lost 0 bases and 4 bases, in that order; junction bases with no gene match: 5. The CDR3 has 15 amino acids. The CDR3 coding sequence is TGCAGTGCTAGAGACCGGACTAGCGGTCTAGAGACCCAGTACTTC. Translation gives CSARDRTSGLETQYF.

The CDR3 protein is CASTEGRFNQPQHF. The DNA for the CDR3 is TGTGCCAGCACCGAAGGACGGTTCAATCAGCCCCAGCATTTT. V is TRBV6-1 and J is TRBJ1-5; D is unclear. CDR1 and CDR2 from the germline V gene are MNHNS and SASEGT. The CDR3 runs to 14 residues. The germline V and J ends were trimmed by 7 bases and 3 bases, with 13 bases remaining between them.

This clonotype was recorded a few times. The chain joins TRBV20-1 to TRBJ1-2; TRBD1 matches at 9 bases. Trimming took 1 base from V and 2 from J; bases not matched to a gene: 5. The germline V gene has CDR1 DFQATT and CDR2 SNEGSKA (reference sequence). CDR3 length equals 15 residues. The CDR3 loop reads CSARAPGTGNYGYTF. Here the CDR3 DNA reads TGCAGTGCTAGAGCCCCCGGGACAGGGAACTATGGCTACACCTTC.

This chain joins TRBV27 and TRBJ2-5; D is ambiguous. Trimming took 6 bases from V and 3 from J, leaving 14 bases between them. Germline values: CDR1 MNHEY, CDR2 SMNVEV (reference sequence). The CDR3 is 14 amino acids. As DNA, the CDR3 is TGTGCCAGCAGCCCCCGCAGCGCAAAAGAGACCCAGTACTTC. The encoded protein is CASSPRSAKETQYF.

This clonotype was seen more than once but under ten times. The chain employs TRBV18 and TRBJ2-7, with D possibly matching TRBD2 (5 bases). Germline V gene data show CDR1 as KGHSH and CDR2 as LQKENI. Trimming removed 3 bases at V and 9 bases at J, with 21 bases between. This CDR3 region has 15 residues. The CDR3 spells CASSPTTAAEWGQYF. The CDR3 coding sequence is TGTGCCAGCTCACCTACGACGGCAGCGGAATGGGGGCAGTACTTC.

The chain couples TRBV5-4 to TRBJ2-3, with D possibly being TRBD2 (6 bases). The CDR3 has 15 residues. Trimming took 4 bases from V and 0 from J, leaving 12 bases between them. Per the germline V gene, CDR1 is SGHNT and CDR2 is YYREEE (reference sequence). CDR3: CASSGLQDSTDTQYF. In DNA form, the CDR3 reads TGTGCCAGCAGCGGACTACAGGACAGCACAGATACGCAGTATTTT.

This clonotype occurred a few times. This chain connects TRBV7-2 to TRBJ2-3; 10 bases are shared with TRBD2. The CDR3 loop spans 14 amino acids. Germline CDR1 is SGHTA and CDR2 is FQGNSA. Germline trimming cut 8 bases from V and 1 base from J; bases unmatched to any gene: 3. CDR3 nucleotide sequence: TGTGCCAGCTCCCTAGCGGGGGGCACAGATACGCAGTATTTT. It is translated as CASSLAGGTDTQYF.

The V gene is TRBV7-3, the J gene TRBJ1-1; D call uncertain. CDR3 length equals 13 residues. Germline V lookup: CDR1 SGHTA, CDR2 FQGTGA. V lost 0 bases to trimming and J lost 8 bases, with 10 bases between them. DNA of the CDR3: TGTGCCAGCAGCTTAACAGTGGTGGGGGAAGCTTTCTTT. Protein product: CASSLTVVGEAFF.

By frequency in the sample, this clonotype is medium-sized. The V and J genes are TRBV11-2 and TRBJ2-5; 8 positions match TRBD1. CDR3 length: 16 amino acids. The ends lost 5 bases at V and 1 base at J; junction bases unmatched: 9. Germline V gene sequence: CDR1 SGHAT, CDR2 FQNNGV. The CDR3 spells CASSPRTGTLQETQYF. DNA of the CDR3: TGTGCCAGCAGCCCTAGGACAGGGACCCTCCAAGAGACCCAGTACTTC.

CDR3 loop: CSARDPGQGDYGYTF. CDR3 DNA: TGCAGTGCTAGAGATCCGGGACAGGGGGACTATGGCTACACCTTC. This chain joins TRBV20-1 and TRBJ1-2, with TRBD1 identical over 11 bases. V shed 0 bases, J shed 3 bases, and the junction held 3 bases outside the gene matches. This CDR3 has 15 amino acids. CDR1 is DFQATT and CDR2 is SNEGSKA in the germline V gene (reference sequence).

This clonotype was counted between two and nine times. The gene calls are TRBV6-5 and TRBJ1-5, with D uncertain. Germline CDR1 and CDR2: MNHEY and SVGAGI. With 2 bases removed from V and 3 bases from J, the gap between germline ends came to 11 bases. The CDR3 totals 15 residues. In DNA form, the CDR3 reads TGTGCCAGCAGTTACACGGGCCGACTCAATCAGCCCCAGCATTTT. It yields the protein CASSYTGRLNQPQHF.

This chain connects TRBV10-3 to TRBJ2-3; 11 bases line up with TRBD1. With V trimmed by 3 bases and J by 3 bases, 8 bases remained unmatched. The germline V gene has CDR1 ENHRY and CDR2 SYGVKD. This CDR3 has 17 residues. Here the CDR3 reads CAISERVRDRGTDTQYF. DNA for the CDR3: TGTGCCATCAGTGAAAGGGTCCGGGACAGGGGGACAGATACGCAGTATTTT.

The rearrangement joins TRBV28 to TRBJ2-7; no reliable D call. V was shortened by 4 bases and J by 0 bases, with 10 bases between the two germline ends. CDR3 length: 14 amino acids. Germline V gene lookup returns CDR1 MDHEN and CDR2 SYDVKM. This CDR3 reads CASSSVSSSYEQYF. CDR3 nucleotide sequence: TGTGCCAGCAGTTCTGTTTCTAGCTCCTACGAGCAGTACTTC.

The CDR3 protein is CASRPGQGTYEQYF. Written as DNA, the CDR3 is TGTGCCAGCAGACCGGGACAGGGGACCTACGAGCAGTACTTC. V is TRBV6-1 and J is TRBJ2-7; 10 nucleotides align to TRBD1. Per the germline V gene, CDR1 is MNHNS and CDR2 is SASEGT. The CDR3 consists of 14 residues. The V gene end was trimmed by 6 bases and the J gene end by 2 bases; junction bases not matched to a gene: 4.

The genes are TRBV2 and TRBJ2-3, with D unclear. V gave up 6 bases and J gave up 0 bases, with 7 bases separating them. The CDR3 has 13 residues. Germline-derived CDR1 and CDR2 are SNHLY and FYNNEI. Here the CDR3 reads CASRVSSTDTQYF. For the CDR3, the DNA is TGTGCCAGCAGGGTGTCTAGCACAGATACGCAGTATTTT. Based on the CDR3 plus reference TRBV2 and TRBJ2-3, the full variable domain is EPEVTQTPSHQVTQMGQEVILRCVPISNHLYFYWYRQILGQKVEFLVSFYNNEISEKSEIFDDQFSVERPDGSNFTLKIRSTKLEDSAMYFCASRVSSTDTQYFGPGTRLTVL.

The chain recombines TRBV4-2 with TRBJ1-1, with 7 bases fitting TRBD1. Germline CDR1 reads LGHNA; CDR2 reads YNFKEQ. Losses at the gene ends were 3 bases for V and 1 base for J; bases not matched to a gene: 8. This CDR3 region has 16 residues. DNA for the CDR3: TGTGCCAGCAGCCAGGACAGGACAGACGCGAACACTGAAGCTTTCTTT. Encoded protein: CASSQDRTDANTEAFF.